This TCR beta chain came from a study of T cell clonotyping in hematopoietic cell transplantation. For the study at large: Recipient samples before transplant were obtained post-cytoreduction. Study results and caveats: After transplant, recipient diversity fell while pathologically expanded clonotypes grew through day 180. At the given depth, recipient repertoires were over 95% de novo clonotypes.

The protocol was immunoSEQ multiplex PCR, while the TCRdb copy is restricted to in-frame clones and leaves out a portion. The repertoire holds about 69,000 clones, with roughly 95% as singletons. This clone showed up just once. Its target is unknown. Time point here: recipient sample about 28 days before transplant, after cytoreduction. V gave up 1 base and J gave up 2 bases, with 9 bases separating them. CDR3 length: 15 residues. CDR1 LNHDA and CDR2 SQIVND come from the germline V gene (reference sequence). The clonotype comes from a woman between 50 and 59 years old with acute myeloid leukemia. Some clones in this sample may be carry-over from other donors' samples. The genes are TRBV19 and TRBJ1-5; D is unresolved. This specimen consisted of peripheral blood mononuclear cells, obtained before stem cell transplant. The CDR3 loop reads CASSIGGQGNQPQHF. The CDR3 coding sequence is TGTGCCAGTAGTATAGGTGGGCAGGGCAATCAGCCCCAGCATTTT.